This passage covers 3 T cell receptor beta chains from one sample sequenced in a study of Graves' ophthalmopathy and Graves' hyperthyroidism (dated by TCRdb to 2017 to 2018). The sequencer listed for this sample is Illumina HiSeq 2000. For repertoire sequencing, TCR beta CDR3 regions were amplified from RNA transcripts. The first round of RT-PCR was done with HTBI primers and the Qiagen OneStep RT-PCR kit, and was followed by a second round of multiplex PCR, then size selection and purification. TCRdb reworked the public reads: Q25 trimming with fastp, MiXCR clone assembly, productive beta chains retained. Under each unique CDR3 protein, matching rows form one entry showing the most common genes and DNA. The sample contains around 1.1 million distinct CDR3 sequences, about 38% of them found a single time. 11% of the sample rests with the top ten. Sequenced input: peripheral blood or thyroid tissue (not recorded which). These receptors all stem from an adult man with Graves' hyperthyroidism.

This chain links TRBV9 with TRBJ2-5; TRBD1 matches 8 bases. The V segment lost 3 bases and the J segment 4 bases; nucleotides outside the gene matches: 5. CDR1 and CDR2 from the germline V gene are SGDLS and YYNGEE. The length of the CDR3 is 14 residues. The DNA of the CDR3 is TGTGCCAGCAGCGCGACAGGGGCCGGAGAGACCCAGTACTTC. It yields the protein CASSATGAGETQYF. The full variable domain, in which reference TRBV9 and TRBJ2-5 provide the parts outside the CDR3, is DSGVTQTPKHLITATGQRVTLRCSPRSGDLSVYWYQQSLDQGLQFLIQYYNGEERAKGNILERFSAQQFPDLHSELNLSSLELGDSALYFCASSATGAGETQYFGPGTRLLVL.

This clonotype was observed at least ten times. This chain uses TRBV19 with TRBJ2-7; D gene ambiguous. CDR1 is LNHDA and CDR2 is SQIVND in the germline V gene (reference sequence). V lost 2 bases to trimming and J lost 3 bases, with 11 bases between them. The CDR3 totals 14 residues. CDR3 protein: CASSIRVGIYEQYF. In DNA form, the CDR3 reads TGTGCCAGTAGTATACGCGTGGGGATCTACGAGCAGTACTTC.

The table lists this clonotype with many counts. V gene TRBV20-1 combines with J gene TRBJ1-1; 7 bases align to TRBD1. Germline CDR1 and CDR2: DFQATT and SNEGSKA (reference sequence). This CDR3 is 13 amino acids long. The CDR3 DNA follows: TGCAGCGCCCGGGACAGCATGAACACTGAAGCTTTCTTT. It is translated as CSARDSMNTEAFF.